These 29 T cell receptor beta chains came from one sample sequenced in a study of monozygotic twins with inflammatory bowel disease. Using the 5' RACE reads, TCRdb records one entry per CDR3 protein without DNA. This sample contains 300,000 to 450,000 distinct CDR3 sequences. The sequencing sample was made of blood. The receptors originated from a human donor with ulcerative colitis or Crohn's disease, or a healthy co-twin of an affected twin (not recorded which).

This chain uses TRBV6-2 or TRBV6-3 with TRBJ2-3. In germline, CDR1 is MNHEY, CDR2 SVGEGT. The CDR3 spans 14 residues. The CDR3 protein is CASSYLLLTDTQYF.

The chain carries TRBV7-6 and TRBJ2-5; checking the TCRdb D call of TRBD1 is not possible without DNA. Germline V gene lookup returns CDR1 SGHVS and CDR2 FNYEAQ. The CDR3 contains 16 residues. CDR3 sequence reads: CASSLAFQGAQETQYF.

The chain combines TRBV20-1 with TRBJ2-1; the D call from TCRdb, TRBD2, cannot be confirmed without DNA. Germline loops: CDR1 DFQATT, CDR2 SNEGSKA (reference sequence). The CDR3 contains 13 residues. The CDR3 reads CSAGTSGGAGQFF.

The chain couples TRBV2 to TRBJ2-7. The germline V gene encodes CDR1 SNHLY and CDR2 FYNNEI. The CDR3 is 15 amino acids. The CDR3 reads CASSEDRHSSYEQYF.

This chain links TRBV7-6 with TRBJ2-5; TCRdb's D call of TRBD1 is untestable without DNA. The CDR3 length is 15 residues. Germline V gives CDR1 SGHVS, CDR2 FNYEAQ. CDR3 sequence: CASSFRGAYQETQYF.

The chain is built from TRBV5-1 and TRBJ2-7; the D call from TCRdb, TRBD1, cannot be confirmed without DNA. From germline, CDR1 is SGHRS and CDR2 YFSETQ. The CDR3 length is 15 residues. The CDR3 is CASSLRTGDPYEQYF.

The chain employs TRBV7-2 and TRBJ2-2; the D call from TCRdb, TRBD1, cannot be confirmed without DNA. CDR3 size: 14 residues. Germline V CDR1 and CDR2: SGHTA, FQGNSA. This CDR3 reads CASSWYRDTGELFF. The complete variable domain, with remaining parts taken from reference TRBV7-2 and TRBJ2-2, reads GAGVSQSPSNKVTEKGKDVELRCDPISGHTALYWYRQSLGQGLEFLIYFQGNSAPDKSGLPSDRFSAERTGGSVSTLTIQRTQQEDSAVYLCASSWYRDTGELFFGEGSRLTVL.

This chain connects TRBV9 to TRBJ1-1. Germline-derived CDR1 and CDR2 are SGDLS and YYNGEE. This CDR3 spans 13 amino acids. CDR3 residues: CASSVAMGTEAFF.

The gene calls are TRBV4-3 and TRBJ2-3; TCRdb designates TRBD1, a call that cannot be tested without DNA. The germline CDR1 and CDR2 sequences are LGHNA and YSLEER. The CDR3 loop spans 15 amino acids. This chain's CDR3 is CASSQLGQGRGTQYF.

The V and J genes are TRBV29-1 and TRBJ1-1. CDR3 length equals 12 residues. The germline V gene has CDR1 SQVTM and CDR2 ANQGSEA. The CDR3: CSVRGLNTEAFF.

The chain couples TRBV7-2 to TRBJ2-7; the TCRdb D gene call, TRBD2, has no DNA to confirm it. Germline V CDR1 and CDR2: SGHTA, FQGNSA. The CDR3 is 13 amino acids. CDR3 residues: CASSLNLRLEQYF.

V gene TRBV5-1 combines with J gene TRBJ2-3. Germline V lookup: CDR1 SGHRS, CDR2 YFSETQ. The CDR3 is 13 residues long. The CDR3 protein is CASSLVVSDTQYF. The variable domain in full, completed from reference TRBV5-1 and TRBJ2-3, reads KAGVTQTPRYLIKTRGQQVTLSCSPISGHRSVSWYQQTPGQGLQFLFEYFSETQRNKGNFPGRFSGRQFSNSRSEMNVSTLELGDSALYLCASSLVVSDTQYFGPGTRLTVL.

The J gene is TRBJ2-7, the V gene TRBV29-1; with no DNA, the TCRdb D assignment of TRBD1 cannot be verified. Germline V gene data show CDR1 as SQVTM and CDR2 as ANQGSEA. This CDR3 comprises 12 residues. CDR3: CSARGFSYEQYF.

The chain couples TRBV5-6 to TRBJ2-1; TCRdb's D call, TRBD2, is unchecked because there is no DNA. The CDR3 contains 18 residues. The germline gives CDR1 SGHDT, CDR2 YYEEEE. The chain's CDR3 is CASSSSSRSGVPYNEQFF.

The chain is built from TRBV27 and TRBJ2-7; TCRdb indicates TRBD1, and absent DNA this call remains unverified. Germline V gene data show CDR1 as MNHEY and CDR2 as SMNVEV (reference sequence). The CDR3 extends over 17 amino acids. This chain's CDR3 is CASSLPGTAIPGYEQYF.

The chain links TRBV11-2 to TRBJ1-2. This CDR3 is built from 15 residues. CDR1 and CDR2 (germline): SGHAT, FQNNGV. The CDR3 is CASSLSPRVNYGYTF.

The V and J genes are TRBV7-3 and TRBJ1-5. The length of the CDR3 is 13 residues. CDR1 is SGHTA, CDR2 FQGTGA, per germline. The CDR3 loop is CASSWAANQPQHF.

The rearrangement uses TRBV7-9 and TRBJ1-2; TCRdb proposes TRBD1, but this gene call is untestable without DNA. Germline V gene sequence: CDR1 SEHNR, CDR2 FQNEAQ (reference sequence). The CDR3 is 13 residues long. CDR3 amino acids: CASSLGTERDYTF.

The chain has TRBV7-2 and TRBJ2-7. Per the germline V gene, CDR1 is SGHTA and CDR2 is FQGNSA. The CDR3 spans 11 residues. Here the CDR3 reads CASSLGLEQYF.

The genes are TRBV20-1 and TRBJ1-5; TCRdb's D call of TRBD1 is untestable without DNA. The CDR3 totals 13 residues. Germline V gives CDR1 DFQATT, CDR2 SNEGSKA (reference sequence). CDR3: CSARGQGDQPQHF.

The chain employs TRBV4-1 and TRBJ1-6; the D call of TRBD1 rests on TCRdb alone, since no DNA is present to check it. The CDR3 is 16 amino acids. Germline assignment: CDR1 MGHRA and CDR2 YSYEKL. CDR3 protein: CASSTRQGVVGSPLHF.

V usage is TRBV5-4 and J usage is TRBJ2-1; no DNA is available, so the TRBD2 call from TCRdb remains unchecked. This CDR3 has 16 amino acids. The germline gives CDR1 SGHNT, CDR2 YYREEE (reference sequence). The CDR3: CASSLGGAGGYNEQFF.

This chain joins TRBV3-1 and TRBJ2-5; TCRdb reports TRBD1, a call that lacks DNA to check it against. Germline-derived CDR1 and CDR2 are LGHDT and YNNKEL (reference sequence). The CDR3 sequence is 16 residues long. CDR3 amino acids: CASSRRRQINQETQYF.

V is TRBV12-3 or TRBV12-4 and J is TRBJ2-7; TCRdb gives TRBD1 as the D gene, but with no DNA this cannot be confirmed. The CDR3 has 16 residues. The CDR3 protein is CASSTIGAGGSYEQYF.

The chain employs TRBV20-1 and TRBJ1-2; TCRdb gives TRBD1 as the D gene, but with no DNA this cannot be confirmed. The CDR3 loop spans 13 amino acids. Germline CDR1 and CDR2: DFQATT and SNEGSKA (reference sequence). The CDR3 loop is CSASIQGRYGYTF.

This chain uses TRBV7-2 with TRBJ1-2; lacking DNA, the TRBD1 call made by TCRdb goes unchecked. CDR1 and CDR2 (germline): SGHTA, FQGNSA. The CDR3 totals 17 residues. The CDR3 here is CASRNRDRSKGNYGYTF.

The gene calls are TRBV6-1 and TRBJ1-4; TCRdb outputs TRBD1, but without DNA this stays unchecked. In germline, CDR1 is MNHNS, CDR2 SASEGT. CDR3 size: 14 residues. The CDR3 region is CASSDRGRREKLFF.

This chain uses TRBV18 with TRBJ2-7; TCRdb names TRBD1, which stays unverified in the absence of DNA. Germline assignment: CDR1 KGHSH and CDR2 LQKENI. The CDR3 is 15 amino acids. The CDR3 sequence is CASSPEGGISYEQYF.

This rearrangement joins TRBV15 to TRBJ1-5; the TCRdb D gene call, TRBD1, has no DNA to confirm it. This CDR3 region has 16 residues. Germline-derived CDR1 and CDR2 are LNHNV and YYDKDF (reference sequence). The CDR3 reads CATSDPGQTSNQPQHF.